Below are 23 T cell receptor beta chains sequenced from a single sample in a study of T cell changes during pregnancy in multiple sclerosis. Only in-frame clones appear in the TCRdb table, and some are missing; sequencing was by immunoSEQ multiplex PCR. The repertoire holds approximately 89,000 clones, with 94% as singletons. The source was peripheral blood, collected after pregnancy. All receptors come from a female donor in good health, enrolled as a control in a pregnancy study.

The chain recombines TRBV28 with TRBJ1-2; D is uncertain. Germline loops: CDR1 MDHEN, CDR2 SYDVKM. The CDR3 contains 14 residues. Trimming removed 3 bases at V and 4 bases at J, with 12 bases between. CDR3 bases: TGTGCCAGCAGTTTCCCTTCGCCGGGCTATGGCTACACCTTC. It is translated as CASSFPSPGYGYTF.

V is TRBV27 and J is TRBJ2-1; TRBD2 matches 13 bases. CDR1 and CDR2 (germline): MNHEY, SMNVEV (reference sequence). The CDR3 covers 17 residues. Trimming took 3 bases from V and 4 from J; bases not matched to a gene: 6. CDR3 residues: CASSFKGLAGRYNEQFF. The DNA of the CDR3 is TGTGCCAGCAGTTTCAAGGGACTAGCGGGAAGATACAATGAGCAGTTCTTC.

The V call is TRBV5-1, the J call TRBJ2-1, with 10 bases identical to TRBD1. V was clipped by 0 bases and J by 7 bases; unmatched bases: 4. Germline CDR1 reads SGHRS; CDR2 reads YFSETQ. CDR3 length: 15 residues. This CDR3 is CASSLGQGAVNEQFF. In DNA form, the CDR3 reads TGCGCCAGCAGCTTGGGACAGGGGGCTGTGAATGAGCAGTTCTTC.

This rearrangement joins TRBV6-1 to TRBJ1-1; D ambiguous. In germline, CDR1 is MNHNS, CDR2 SASEGT. With 3 bases removed from V and 4 bases from J, the gap between germline ends came to 12 bases. This CDR3 comprises 14 residues. The CDR3 nucleotides read TGTGCCAGCAGTGACTTTGTGGAGGGCACTGAAGCTTTCTTT. Translation: CASSDFVEGTEAFF.

This sequence joins TRBV10-3 and TRBJ2-5; TRBD2 agrees at 7 bases. This CDR3 region has 17 residues. Trimming removed 2 bases from V and 1 base from J; junction bases left unmatched: 10. The germline V gene has CDR1 ENHRY and CDR2 SYGVKD. DNA of the CDR3: TGTGCCATCAGTGAGCCCACGGCGGGAGTTCGCCAAGAGACCCAGTACTTC. Translated, it gives CAISEPTAGVRQETQYF.

This rearrangement joins TRBV6-6 to TRBJ2-1, with D tentatively TRBD2 (5 bases). The CDR3 is 15 amino acids. The V end was cut by 5 bases, the J end by 9 bases, with 20 bases between. Germline CDR1 reads MNHNY; CDR2 reads SVGAGI (reference sequence). CDR3 sequence: CASSPQGSNHPEQFF. The CDR3 nucleotides are TGTGCCAGCAGTCCCCAAGGGAGTAACCACCCTGAGCAGTTCTTC.

The genes are TRBV25-1 and TRBJ2-5, with 8 bases fitting TRBD2. The CDR3 runs to 15 residues. Germline CDR1 reads MGHDK; CDR2 reads SYGVNS. Germline trimming cut 6 bases from V and 4 bases from J; bases unmatched to any gene: 10. The CDR3 here is CASRDFVGRGETQYF. The CDR3 DNA reads as TGTGCCAGCAGGGACTTCGTCGGGAGGGGAGAGACCCAGTACTTC. The full variable domain, in which reference TRBV25-1 and TRBJ2-5 provide the parts outside the CDR3, is EADIYQTPRYLVIGTGKKITLECSQTMGHDKMYWYQQDPGMELHLIHYSYGVNSTEKGDLSSESTVSRIRTEHFPLTLESARPSHTSQYLCASRDFVGRGETQYFGPGTRLLVL.

The rearrangement joins TRBV5-4 to TRBJ1-2; D not certain. The ends were cut back, 4 bases at V and 0 bases at J, with 10 bases in the middle. The V gene's germline CDR1 is SGHNT and CDR2 YYREEE (reference sequence). The CDR3 sequence is 14 residues long. CDR3 sequence (DNA): TGTGCCAGCAGCCCCGTGGCCCCTAACTATGGCTACACCTTC. It encodes CASSPVAPNYGYTF.

V and J are TRBV19 and TRBJ1-4; D gene ambiguous. The CDR3 length is 15 residues. CDR1 and CDR2 (germline): LNHDA, SQIVND (reference sequence). The V gene lost 9 bases and the J gene lost 5 bases, with 19 bases spanning the gap. The CDR3 DNA reads TGTGCCAGCAGGTCCAACACCCTCGACAATGAAAAACTGTTTTTT. Amino acids: CASRSNTLDNEKLFF.

The rearrangement links TRBV30 to TRBJ1-4, with TRBD1 matching 10 bases. Unmatched junction bases numbered 4, after V lost 1 base and J lost 8 bases. The CDR3 runs to 14 residues. Germline lookup yields CDR1 GTSNPN and CDR2 SVGIG (reference sequence). CDR3 region: CAWSGDRGAEKLFF. The CDR3 DNA is TGTGCCTGGAGTGGGGACAGGGGAGCAGAAAAACTGTTTTTT.

This clone has more than one count but fewer than ten. J is TRBJ1-1 and V is TRBV5-6; D call uncertain. The germline V and J ends were trimmed by 7 bases and 0 bases, with 7 bases remaining between them. The CDR3 totals 12 residues. The V gene's germline CDR1 is SGHDT and CDR2 YYEEEE. CDR3 sequence (DNA): TGTGCCAGCCACTTCATGAACACTGAAGCTTTCTTT. It encodes CASHFMNTEAFF.

The rearrangement joins TRBV27 to TRBJ1-5; a possible D gene is TRBD1 (5 bases). V was trimmed by 8 bases and J by 3 bases, leaving 11 bases between them. CDR1 and CDR2 from the germline V gene are MNHEY and SMNVEV (reference sequence). The length of the CDR3 is 13 residues. This CDR3 reads CASRGGINQPQHF. The CDR3 DNA sequence: TGTGCCAGCCGTGGGGGGATCAATCAGCCCCAGCATTTT.

Written as DNA, the CDR3 is TGTGCCAGCAGTCCTTATCGCAGGGGCGATCGCAATCAGCCCCAGCATTTT. It encodes CASSPYRRGDRNQPQHF. The genes are TRBV27 and TRBJ1-5, with D tentatively TRBD1 (6 bases). This CDR3 region has 17 residues. Germline V gives CDR1 MNHEY, CDR2 SMNVEV (reference sequence). V lost 5 bases and J lost 2, with 19 bases in between.

The chain couples TRBV6-7 to TRBJ1-4; 11 nucleotides line up with TRBD1. TRBV6-7 is labeled an ORF, and its function is uncertain. The V segment lost 4 bases and the J segment 6 bases; nucleotides outside the gene matches: 1. This CDR3 is built from 14 residues. The CDR3: CASSSGQGDEKLFF. CDR3 nucleotide sequence: TGTGCCAGCAGTTCGGGACAGGGGGATGAAAAACTGTTTTTT.

The genes are TRBV15 and TRBJ2-2; 7 bases are shared with TRBD2. Germline CDR1 LNHNV, CDR2 YYDKDF (reference sequence). Losses at the gene ends were 3 bases for V and 7 bases for J; bases not matched to a gene: 8. The CDR3 is made up of 15 amino acids. In nucleotides, the CDR3 is TGTGCCACCAGCAGGGGTGGACTAGGCGGCGGGGAGCTGTTTTTT. It specifies CATSRGGLGGGELFF. The complete variable domain, with remaining parts taken from reference TRBV15 and TRBJ2-2, reads DAMVIQNPRYQVTQFGKPVTLSCSQTLNHNVMYWYQQKSSQAPKLLFHYYDKDFNNEADTPDNFQSRRPNTSFCFLDIRSPGLGDTAMYLCATSRGGLGGGELFFGEGSRLTVL.

This rearrangement joins TRBV28 to TRBJ2-7; 9 bases are shared with TRBD1. V trimming: 6 bases; J trimming: 4 bases; junction bases outside the gene matches: 10. CDR1 and CDR2 (germline): MDHEN, SYDVKM. The CDR3 contains 15 residues. CDR3 amino acids: CASRGPGTGKYEQYF. The DNA of the CDR3 is TGTGCCAGCAGGGGCCCAGGGACAGGGAAATACGAGCAGTACTTC.

J is TRBJ2-3 and V is TRBV11-3; tentative D call: TRBD2 (6 bases). Trimming removed 5 bases at V and 4 bases at J, with 13 bases between. From germline, CDR1 is SGHNT and CDR2 YENEEA. The CDR3 is 14 amino acids. CDR3 sequence (DNA): TGTGCCAGCAGCCGTCGGGGGTCGTCAGATACGCAGTATTTT. Translated, it gives CASSRRGSSDTQYF.

J is TRBJ1-3 and V is TRBV5-4; D possibly corresponds to TRBD1 (5 bases). V lost 2 bases and J 0 bases, leaving 12 bases between the germline ends. Germline lookup yields CDR1 SGHNT and CDR2 YYREEE (reference sequence). The CDR3 consists of 16 residues. CDR3 nucleotides: TGTGCCAGCAGCTTCCCCACAGGCCCCTCTGGAAACACCATATATTTT. Amino acids: CASSFPTGPSGNTIYF.

The chain has TRBV27 and TRBJ2-7; TRBD1 agrees at 10 bases. The J segment lost 5 bases and the V segment lost 5 bases, leaving 9 bases of the junction unmatched. Germline loops: CDR1 MNHEY, CDR2 SMNVEV (reference sequence). This CDR3 is 15 amino acids long. The CDR3: CASSTPGTGEDEQYF. The CDR3 coding sequence is TGTGCCAGCAGTACTCCCGGGACAGGGGAGGACGAGCAGTACTTC.

The V and J genes are TRBV5-1 and TRBJ2-7, with D possibly matching TRBD1 (5 bases). CDR1 is SGHRS, CDR2 YFSETQ, per germline. The CDR3 contains 14 residues. Trimming took 9 bases from V and 2 from J, leaving 18 bases between them. Written as DNA, the CDR3 is TGCGCCACCCGTGTAAACGCAGGGCCCTACGAGCAGTACTTC. Translation: CATRVNAGPYEQYF.

V and J are TRBV23-1 and TRBJ2-6, with TRBD1 matching over 7 bases. TRBV23-1 falls under the ORF class, with uncertain function. Losses at the gene ends were 2 bases for V and 2 bases for J; bases not matched to a gene: 6. The CDR3 is 17 amino acids. CDR3 region: CASSQPLTGPGANVLTF. The CDR3 region has the DNA TGCGCCAGCAGTCAACCACTGACAGGGCCTGGGGCCAACGTCCTGACTTTC.

This clone came up once. The gene calls are TRBV5-1 and TRBJ1-2, with 7 bases that match TRBD1. Germline V lookup: CDR1 SGHRS, CDR2 YFSETQ. This CDR3 has 13 amino acids. J gave up 0 bases and V 4 bases, and 0 bases lay outside the gene matches. CDR3 DNA: TGCGCCAGCAGCACAGGGGCTAACTATGGCTACACCTTC. It codes for CASSTGANYGYTF.

V is TRBV5-1 and J is TRBJ2-3, with D perhaps matching TRBD1 (6 bases). CDR3 length equals 15 residues. Trimming removed 0 bases at V and 2 bases at J, with 10 bases between. Germline CDR1 reads SGHRS; CDR2 reads YFSETQ. The CDR3 sequence: CASSLEGQTTDTQYF. The CDR3 DNA reads TGCGCCAGCAGCTTGGAGGGACAAACCACAGATACGCAGTATTTT.